This T cell receptor (beta chain) was sequenced during a study of T-cell memory formation after mild COVID-19 (dated by TCRdb to the early 2020s). About the study as a whole: TCR sequence clusters from the two donors were largely donor specific. T-cell clones expanding and contracting after mild COVID-19 in two donors were tracked by longitudinal TCRalpha and TCRbeta repertoire sequencing. Two young, previously healthy adult volunteers, one female and one male, were included in the cohort. Here is what the overall study found, with its caveats: Some responding clones were found in pre-infection memory, which suggests that pre-existing cross-reactive memory T cells took part in the SARS-CoV-2 response. The study covered only a couple of mild cases, and larger cohorts including severe cases with pre-infection samples were considered necessary. The second-wave clones that peaked on day 37 were not confirmed to be SARS-CoV-2 specific. Contracting CD4+ clones appeared mostly in the CM and EM memory subsets, whereas CD8+ clones were enriched in EMRA. Clones contracting from day 15 to 85 had balanced CD4/CD8 phenotypes, while a second wave expanding from day 15 to 37 was biased towards CD4+.

Ficoll-Paque density gradient centrifugation was the method used to isolate PBMCs. Trimming leaves V shorter by 9 bases and J shorter by 4 bases, with the junction holding 10 bases beyond the gene matches. From the germline V gene (reference sequence), CDR1 is LNHDA and CDR2 is SQIVND. The CDR3 runs 15 residues from the cysteine to the phenylalanine. Only CDR3 DNA is held: 45 bases, read in frame from base 1. These reads were obtained on an Illumina NovaSeq 6000. Using 5'RACE with constant-segment primers, TCRalpha and TCRbeta cDNA libraries were constructed, with sample barcodes and unique molecular identifiers added in the process. Trizol reagent was used to extract RNA from every sample. Libraries were amplified in two PCR steps, with a second sample barcode and Illumina TruSeq adapters added in the second step. The libraries were sequenced on an Illumina NovaSeq using 2 x 150 bp paired-end reads. Processing in the source paper ran as follows. The reads were demultiplexed and collapsed into UMI-guided consensus sequences using migec v1.2.7. Using mixcr v2.1.11, the UMI consensuses were aligned to TRA and TRB V and J templates and assembled into clonotypes. A clonotype was counted as expanded or contracted only when both edgeR and NoisET called the clonotype significant, with the noise models trained on biological replicates. For edgeR calls, the thresholds were a false discovery rate-adjusted p below 0.01 and a log2 fold-change of 1. As an exploratory analysis of dynamics, max-normalized trajectories of the 1000 most abundant clonotypes were examined with PCA combined with hierarchical clustering. Separately sequenced CD4+ and CD8+ repertoires were used to assign a CD4 or CD8 phenotype to each responding clone. TCRdb reworked the public reads: Q25 trimming with fastp, MiXCR clone assembly, productive beta chains retained. Duplicate CDR3 protein sequences are folded into a single record with the most common DNA and genes. The V and J calls follow TCRdb's processing rather than the paper's. This sample has around 470,000 distinct CDR3 sequences in its table, and 20% of those were observed once. The top ten clones comprise around 8.4% of the sample.

For this clonotype: Its antigen remains undetermined. The sample holds no much larger clone one base away, and base qualities are not on file.

Material for sequencing was PBMCs or a T cell subset sorted from them (not recorded which). The receptor chain draws on TRBV19 and TRBJ2-1; 9 junctional bases match TRBD2. The clonotype was recovered from an adult woman who had mild COVID-19 (a few samples of this study predate the infection). The sample titles of this study are shuffled in the database, so cell type and time point are left out; the donor was told from shared clones. CDR3 protein: CASRSAGGPYNEQFF. The nucleotide sequence is given as TGTGCCAGCAGGTCGGCGGGGGGGCCGTACAATGAGCAGTTCTTC.